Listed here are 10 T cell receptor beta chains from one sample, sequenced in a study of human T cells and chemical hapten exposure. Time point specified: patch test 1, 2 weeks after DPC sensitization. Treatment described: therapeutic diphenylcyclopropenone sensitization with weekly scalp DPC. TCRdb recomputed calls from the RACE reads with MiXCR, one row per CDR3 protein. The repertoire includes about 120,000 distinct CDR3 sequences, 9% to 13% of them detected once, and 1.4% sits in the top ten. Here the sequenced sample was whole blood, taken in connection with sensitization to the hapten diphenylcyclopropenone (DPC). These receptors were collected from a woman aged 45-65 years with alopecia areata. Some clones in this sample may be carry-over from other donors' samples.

CDR3 sequence reads: CASSYSTGPGGGYGYTF. In nucleotides, the CDR3 is TGTGCCAGCAGTTACTCGACTGGTCCAGGGGGCGGCTATGGCTACACCTTC. This chain uses TRBV6-5 with TRBJ1-2, with 8 positions matching TRBD1. CDR1 and CDR2 from the germline V gene are MNHEY and SVGAGI. This CDR3 spans 17 amino acids. Losses at the gene ends were 0 bases for V and 4 bases for J; bases not matched to a gene: 10.

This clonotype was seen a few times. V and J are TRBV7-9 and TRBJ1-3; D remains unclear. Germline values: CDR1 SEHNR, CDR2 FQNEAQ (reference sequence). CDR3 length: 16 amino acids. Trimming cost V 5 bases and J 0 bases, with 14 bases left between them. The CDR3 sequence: CASSPVRGSSGNTIYF. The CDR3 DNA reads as TGTGCCAGCAGCCCAGTCCGCGGAAGCTCTGGAAACACCATATATTTT.

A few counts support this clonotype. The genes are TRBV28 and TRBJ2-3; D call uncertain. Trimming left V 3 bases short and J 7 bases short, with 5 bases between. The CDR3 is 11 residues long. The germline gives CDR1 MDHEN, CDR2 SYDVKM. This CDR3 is CASSLGNTQYF. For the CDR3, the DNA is TGTGCCAGCAGTTTGGGAAATACGCAGTATTTT.

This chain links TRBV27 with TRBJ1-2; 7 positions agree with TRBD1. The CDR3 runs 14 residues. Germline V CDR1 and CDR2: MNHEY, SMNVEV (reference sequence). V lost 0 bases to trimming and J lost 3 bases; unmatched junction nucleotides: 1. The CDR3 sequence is CASSLSGQDYGYTF. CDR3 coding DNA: TGTGCCAGCAGTTTATCCGGACAGGACTATGGCTACACCTTC.

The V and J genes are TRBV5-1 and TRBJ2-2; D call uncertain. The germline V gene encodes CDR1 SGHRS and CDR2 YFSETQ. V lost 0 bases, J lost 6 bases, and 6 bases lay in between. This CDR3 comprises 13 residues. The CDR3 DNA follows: TGCGCCAGCAGCTTGGTACCCTCCGGGGAGCTGTTTTTT. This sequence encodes CASSLVPSGELFF.

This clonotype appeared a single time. Here the CDR3 reads CASSSRTGKLADTQYF. DNA for the CDR3: TGTGCCAGCAGCAGCCGGACAGGGAAGTTGGCAGATACGCAGTATTTT. The rearrangement joins TRBV7-2 to TRBJ2-3; 8 nucleotides line up with TRBD1. The germline CDR1 and CDR2 sequences are SGHTA and FQGNSA. V lost 5 bases and J lost 4; bases outside the gene matches: 11. The CDR3 sequence is 16 residues long.

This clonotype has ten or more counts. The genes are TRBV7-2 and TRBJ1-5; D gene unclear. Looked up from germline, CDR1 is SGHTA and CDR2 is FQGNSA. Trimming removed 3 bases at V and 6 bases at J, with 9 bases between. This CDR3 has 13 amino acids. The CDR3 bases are TGTGCCAGCAGCTTGGACGAATCTCAGCCCCAGCATTTT. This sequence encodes CASSLDESQPQHF.

CDR3 in amino acids: CASSAVSYNEQFF. CDR3 nucleotide sequence: TGTGCCAGCAGCGCGGTGTCCTACAATGAGCAGTTCTTC. V is TRBV7-2 and J is TRBJ2-1; D unresolved. This CDR3 contains 13 residues. V was trimmed by 5 bases and J by 1 base, leaving 6 bases between them. Germline lookup yields CDR1 SGHTA and CDR2 FQGNSA.

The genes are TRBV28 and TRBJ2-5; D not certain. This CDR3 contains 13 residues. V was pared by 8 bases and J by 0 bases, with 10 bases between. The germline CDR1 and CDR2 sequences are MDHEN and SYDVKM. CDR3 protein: CASAGRNQETQYF. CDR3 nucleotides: TGTGCCAGCGCAGGCCGTAACCAAGAGACCCAGTACTTC.

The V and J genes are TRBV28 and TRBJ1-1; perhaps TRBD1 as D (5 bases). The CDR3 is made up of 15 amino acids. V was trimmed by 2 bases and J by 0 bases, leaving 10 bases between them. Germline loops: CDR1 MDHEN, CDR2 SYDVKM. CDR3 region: CASSLQGRMNTEAFF. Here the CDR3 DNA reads TGTGCCAGCAGTTTACAGGGTCGGATGAACACTGAAGCTTTCTTT.